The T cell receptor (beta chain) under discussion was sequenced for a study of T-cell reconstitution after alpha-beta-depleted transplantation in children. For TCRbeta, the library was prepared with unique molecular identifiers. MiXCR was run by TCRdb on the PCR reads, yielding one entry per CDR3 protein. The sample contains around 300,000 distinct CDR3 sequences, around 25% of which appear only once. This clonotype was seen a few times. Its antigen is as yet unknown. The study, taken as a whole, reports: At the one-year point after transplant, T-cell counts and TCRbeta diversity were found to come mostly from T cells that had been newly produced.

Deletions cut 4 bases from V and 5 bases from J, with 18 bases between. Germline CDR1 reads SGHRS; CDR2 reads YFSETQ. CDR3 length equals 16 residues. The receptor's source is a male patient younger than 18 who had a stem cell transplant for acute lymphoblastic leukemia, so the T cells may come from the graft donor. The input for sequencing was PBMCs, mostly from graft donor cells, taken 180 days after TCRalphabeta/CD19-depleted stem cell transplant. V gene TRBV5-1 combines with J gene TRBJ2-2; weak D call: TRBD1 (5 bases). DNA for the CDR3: TGCGCCAGCAGCCTGGACGGACACCCGTGGACCGGGGAGCTGTTTTTT. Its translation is CASSLDGHPWTGELFF.